The 17 T cell receptor beta chains reported below all come from one sample, sequenced in a study of radiotherapy plus CTLA-4 blockade in lung cancer. Sequenced by immunoSEQ multiplex PCR; TCRdb stores in-frame clones only, minus some. The table has 84,000 or so clones, approximately 83% seen once. Sample: peripheral blood, taken from a patient treated with radiotherapy plus ipilimumab. The receptor set was obtained from a human donor with non-small cell lung cancer that progressed on radiotherapy plus ipilimumab.

The V call is TRBV19, the J call TRBJ2-7; maybe TRBD1 (8 bases). The V gene lost 5 bases and the J gene lost 2 bases, with 13 bases spanning the gap. Germline V lookup: CDR1 LNHDA, CDR2 SQIVND (reference sequence). This CDR3 is 14 amino acids long. CDR3 in amino acids: CASSQQGGPYEQYF. The CDR3 DNA follows: TGTGCCAGTAGTCAACAGGGGGGGCCCTACGAGCAGTACTTC.

The chain recombines TRBV29-1 with TRBJ1-2, with 7 bases aligning to TRBD1. Germline CDR1 is SQVTM and CDR2 is ANQGSEA. Losses at the gene ends were 7 bases for V and 5 bases for J; bases not matched to a gene: 10. This CDR3 is built from 13 residues. The CDR3 nucleotides read TGCAGCGACGCGTCCGGGACAGATTATGGCTACACCTTC. Its translation is CSDASGTDYGYTF.

This CDR3 reads CASSFGRRETQYF. Here the CDR3 DNA reads TGTGCCAGCAGTTTTGGTCGGAGGGAGACCCAGTACTTC. This chain uses TRBV27 with TRBJ2-5, with D possibly matching TRBD2 (5 bases). The CDR3 runs to 13 residues. Deletions cut 3 bases from V and 5 bases from J, with 10 bases between. CDR1 and CDR2 (germline): MNHEY, SMNVEV (reference sequence).

This clone was seen just once. The DNA for the CDR3 is TGTGCCAGCAGTGACTCGAATGGGCAGACCCAGTACTTC. This sequence encodes CASSDSNGQTQYF. J is TRBJ2-5 and V is TRBV6-4; D not resolved. Germline V gives CDR1 MRHNA, CDR2 SNTAGT. The ends were cut back, 0 bases at V and 6 bases at J, with 8 bases in the middle. The CDR3 consists of 13 residues.

Concerning this clone: Germline and junction disagree at one end, which may indicate a read error. The gene calls are TRBV7-7 and TRBJ2-2; no reliable D call. The CDR3 totals 12 residues. Germline loops: CDR1 SSHAT, CDR2 FNYEAQ (reference sequence). CDR3 nucleotides: TGTGCTAGCAGCCCATATGCCGGGGAGCTGTTTTTT. It is translated as CASSPYAGELFF.

The chain is built from TRBV7-2 and TRBJ1-2; a weak D match, TRBD1 (6 bases). CDR3 length equals 12 residues. Trimming removed 7 bases from V and 8 bases from J, with 14 bases in between. Looked up from germline, CDR1 is SGHTA and CDR2 is FQGNSA. The CDR3 DNA is TGTGCCAGCAATCAGGGGCTAGGAGGCTACACCTTC. Its protein is CASNQGLGGYTF.

Only a few counts were recorded for this clone. The V gene is TRBV7-2, the J gene TRBJ1-6; 7 nucleotides agree with TRBD1. The CDR3 is 14 amino acids. V lost 5 bases to trimming and J lost 11 bases; unmatched junction nucleotides: 9. Germline assignment: CDR1 SGHTA and CDR2 FQGNSA. The DNA of the CDR3 is TGTGCCAGCAGCAACAGGGGTAGAAGTGCACCCCTCCACTTT. Its translation is CASSNRGRSAPLHF.

This chain connects TRBV10-2 to TRBJ2-7; no reliable D call. Germline V gene sequence: CDR1 WSHSY, CDR2 SAAADI. Trimming pared 2 bases from V and 4 bases from J, leaving 3 bases between. CDR3 size: 11 residues. The DNA for the CDR3 is TGCGCCAGCAGTGAGGGGTACGAGCAGTACTTC. It yields the protein CASSEGYEQYF.

This chain connects TRBV6-1 to TRBJ1-1; 7 positions agree with TRBD1. The CDR3 spans 13 residues. Germline loops: CDR1 MNHNS, CDR2 SASEGT. Trimming cost V 6 bases and J 5 bases; bases outside gene matches: 6. The CDR3 region is CASSLTGITEAFF. The CDR3 nucleotides are TGTGCCAGCAGCTTGACAGGGATAACTGAAGCTTTCTTT.

J is TRBJ2-2 and V is TRBV7-8, with a tentative D call TRBD2 (6 bases). The V gene's germline CDR1 is SGHVS and CDR2 FQNEAQ. Trimming pared 6 bases from V and 6 bases from J, leaving 11 bases between. The CDR3 covers 13 residues. The CDR3 sequence is CASRGGGPGELFF. In DNA form, the CDR3 reads TGTGCCAGCAGGGGAGGTGGTCCCGGGGAGCTGTTTTTT.

The genes are TRBV30 and TRBJ1-2, with a possible D match to TRBD1 (5 bases). The CDR3 spans 13 residues. V was trimmed by 0 bases and J by 4 bases, leaving 9 bases between them. Germline CDR1 reads GTSNPN; CDR2 reads SVGIG (reference sequence). DNA for the CDR3: TGTGCCTGGAGTGTAGGGAGGGGCTATGGCTACACCTTC. Encoded protein: CAWSVGRGYGYTF.

The rearrangement joins TRBV10-3 to TRBJ1-1; D not resolved. Germline CDR1 is ENHRY and CDR2 is SYGVKD. The CDR3 has 13 residues. Trimming stripped 0 bases from V and 3 bases from J, with 5 bases between. The CDR3 protein is CAISESGYTEAFF. As DNA, the CDR3 is TGTGCCATCAGTGAGTCTGGTTACACTGAAGCTTTCTTT.

The J gene is TRBJ1-2, the V gene TRBV7-9; D unresolved. The CDR3 sequence is 17 residues long. Trimming pared 7 bases from V and 3 bases from J, leaving 24 bases between. Germline V gene data show CDR1 as SEHNR and CDR2 as FQNEAQ (reference sequence). CDR3 amino acids: CASTTRGPGANYYGYTF. CDR3 in DNA: TGTGCCAGCACCACCCGTGGGCCGGGCGCTAACTACTATGGCTACACCTTC.

V gene TRBV6-5 combines with J gene TRBJ1-5; D is uncertain. Germline values: CDR1 MNHEY, CDR2 SVGAGI. The CDR3 runs 13 residues. V lost 6 bases and J lost 4, with 10 bases in between. The CDR3 nucleotides read TGTGCCAGCAGCGAAAATGGAAATCAGCCCCAGCATTTT. As protein: CASSENGNQPQHF.

V gene TRBV6-6 combines with J gene TRBJ2-1; the match to TRBD2 covers 13 bases. The CDR3 length is 16 residues. The germline V gene encodes CDR1 MNHNY and CDR2 SVGAGI (reference sequence). Trimming cost V 1 base and J 6 bases; bases outside gene matches: 3. The CDR3 bases are TGTGCCAGCAGTTACTTGGGACTAGCGGGAAGCAATGAGCAGTTCTTC. Protein product: CASSYLGLAGSNEQFF.

The chain is built from TRBV7-2 and TRBJ2-7; either TRBD1 or TRBD2 may fit D (5 bases each). Per the germline V gene, CDR1 is SGHTA and CDR2 is FQGNSA. V was cut by 3 bases and J by 2 bases, with 14 bases left in between. This CDR3 spans 15 amino acids. CDR3 sequence: CASSLGTEGAYEQYF. The CDR3 DNA sequence: TGTGCCAGCAGCTTGGGGACCGAGGGAGCCTACGAGCAGTACTTC. The variable domain in full, completed from reference TRBV7-2 and TRBJ2-7, reads GAGVSQSPSNKVTEKGKDVELRCDPISGHTALYWYRQSLGQGLEFLIYFQGNSAPDKSGLPSDRFSAERTGGSVSTLTIQRTQQEDSAVYLCASSLGTEGAYEQYFGPGTRLTVT.

Only one count was recorded for this clone. J is TRBJ1-1 and V is TRBV11-2; D unclear. The CDR3 consists of 15 residues. With 1 base removed from V and 0 bases from J, the gap between germline ends came to 9 bases. Per germline, CDR1 SGHAT and CDR2 FQNNGV. DNA for the CDR3: TGTGCCAGCAGCTTAGTGGCGGGTATGAACACTGAAGCTTTCTTT. Its translation is CASSLVAGMNTEAFF.